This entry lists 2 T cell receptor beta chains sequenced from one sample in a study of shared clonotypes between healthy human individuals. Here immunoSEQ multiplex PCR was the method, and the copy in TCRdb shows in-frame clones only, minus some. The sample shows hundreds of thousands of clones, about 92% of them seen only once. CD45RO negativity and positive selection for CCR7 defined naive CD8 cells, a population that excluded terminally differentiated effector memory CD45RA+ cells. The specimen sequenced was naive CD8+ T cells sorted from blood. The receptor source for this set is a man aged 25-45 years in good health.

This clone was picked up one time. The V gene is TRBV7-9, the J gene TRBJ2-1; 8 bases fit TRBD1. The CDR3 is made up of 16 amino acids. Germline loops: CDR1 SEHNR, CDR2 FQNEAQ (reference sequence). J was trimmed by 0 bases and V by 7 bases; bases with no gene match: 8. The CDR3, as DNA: TGTGCCAGCACCTTTTCTGGGACAGGCTCCTACAATGAGCAGTTCTTC. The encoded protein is CASTFSGTGSYNEQFF.

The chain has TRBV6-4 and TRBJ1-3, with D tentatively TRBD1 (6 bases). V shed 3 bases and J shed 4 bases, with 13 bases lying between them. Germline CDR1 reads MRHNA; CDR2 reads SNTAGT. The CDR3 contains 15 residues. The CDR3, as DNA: TGTGCCAGCAGTGAAGGGGGACCCACCGGAAACACCATATATTTT. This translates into CASSEGGPTGNTIYF.